Below, one T cell receptor (beta chain) is given with its context. These data belong to a study of CD8+ T cells in alopecia areata. The CDR3 spans 14 residues. CDR1 LGHNA and CDR2 YSLEER come from the germline V gene. Unmatched junction bases numbered 4, after V lost 7 bases and J lost 5 bases. Treatment indicated: oral pan-JAK inhibitor, 5-10 mg twice daily. Extraction of RNA preceded its reverse transcription into cDNA, which served as the sequencing template. Profiled with immunoSEQ multiplex PCR; TCRdb holds only in-frame clones, not every one. The data contain some 190,000 clones, 60% of them singletons.

This specimen was CD4+ T cells sorted from blood, taken at week 4, from a patient treated with tofacitinib. This sequence originates from a human donor with alopecia areata. The V and J genes are TRBV4-3 and TRBJ2-3; 12 nucleotides line up with TRBD2. The CDR3 loop reads CASKLAGGGDTQYF. The CDR3 DNA sequence: TGCGCCAGCAAACTAGCGGGAGGCGGAGATACGCAGTATTTT.